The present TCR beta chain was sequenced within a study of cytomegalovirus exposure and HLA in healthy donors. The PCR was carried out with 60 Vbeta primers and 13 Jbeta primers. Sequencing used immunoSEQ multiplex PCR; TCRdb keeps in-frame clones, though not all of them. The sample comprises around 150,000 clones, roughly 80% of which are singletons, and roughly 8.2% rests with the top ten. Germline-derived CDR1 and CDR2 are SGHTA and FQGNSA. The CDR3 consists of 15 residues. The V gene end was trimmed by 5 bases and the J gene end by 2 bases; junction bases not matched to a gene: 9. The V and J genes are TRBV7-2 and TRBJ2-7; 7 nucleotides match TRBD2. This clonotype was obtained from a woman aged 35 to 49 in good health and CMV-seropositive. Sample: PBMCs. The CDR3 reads CASSMSGLPTYEQYF. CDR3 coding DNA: TGTGCCAGCAGCATGTCGGGACTACCGACCTACGAGCAGTACTTC.